This is a list of T cell receptor beta chains from one sample in a study of T cell responses to AZD1222 COVID-19 vaccine. Generated by immunoSEQ multiplex PCR, the TCRdb table keeps only in-frame clones and is missing some. The sample has 150,000 or so clones, less than 90% seen once. The sequencing here drew on peripheral blood, taken on day 0 of AZD1222 vaccination. The receptor source for this set is an adult in good health. CDR3s include the opening cysteine and the closing phenylalanine or tryptophan. Fields, in order: V gene, J gene, clone size, D gene, CDR3 protein, CDR3 DNA. A D gene is named only where the DNA matches it firmly. Clone size is shown for a subset of rows, as once, few, many or a class of expanded clone.

TRBV21-1	TRBJ1-5	.	.	CASSKDPPNQPQHF	TGTGCCAGCAGCAAAGACCCCCCGAATCAGCCCCAGCATTTT
TRBV18	TRBJ1-6	.	.	CASSPQGQLYNSPLHF	TGTGCCAGCTCACCACAGGGGCAGCTCTATAATTCACCCCTCCACTTT
TRBV7-2	TRBJ2-1	.	TRBD2	CASSLGLAANEQFF	TGTGCCAGCAGCTTAGGACTAGCAGCCAATGAGCAGTTCTTC
TRBV19	TRBJ1-1	.	.	CASSIGAGLLNTEAFF	TGTGCCAGTAGTATAGGGGCAGGACTCCTGAACACTGAAGCTTTCTTT
TRBV6-5	TRBJ2-7	once	TRBD1	CASSGSTGVGYEQYF	TGTGCCAGCAGCGGGTCGACAGGGGTGGGCTACGAGCAGTACTTC
TRBV3-1/TRBV3-2	TRBJ2-1	.	TRBD2	CASAGTSEYLQFF	TGTGCCAGCGCCGGGACTAGCGAATATTTGCAGTTCTTC
TRBV6-5	TRBJ1-6	.	.	CASSRTEYNSPLHF	TGTGCCAGCAGTCGGACGGAATATAATTCACCCCTCCACTTT
TRBV28	TRBJ2-3	.	.	CASRITTDTQYF	TGTGCCAGCAGAATAACAACAGATACGCAGTATTTT
TRBV4-3	TRBJ1-2	.	.	CASSQDLRGNYGYTF	TGCGCCAGCAGCCAAGATCTGAGAGGCAACTATGGCTACACCTTC
TRBV9	TRBJ1-1	.	TRBD1	CASSATGQGNTEAFF	TGTGCCAGCAGCGCCACGGGACAGGGGAACACTGAAGCTTTCTTT
TRBV7-2	TRBJ1-3	.	.	CASSLVFSGNTIYF	TGTGCCAGCAGCTTAGTTTTCTCTGGAAACACCATATATTTT
TRBV18	TRBJ2-7	.	.	CASSPGAPGYEQYF	TGTGCCAGCTCACCTGGGGCCCCGGGCTACGAGCAGTACTTC
TRBV19	TRBJ1-1	once	.	CASSPTTGNTEAFF	TGTGCCAGTAGTCCGACGACAGGTAACACTGAAGCTTTCTTT
TRBV7-2	TRBJ2-7	.	.	CASSDLGPFYEQYF	TGTGCCAGCAGCGATCTGGGACCGTTCTACGAGCAGTACTTC
TRBV21-1	TRBJ2-4	once	.	CASSKARPPFGTKNIQYF	TGTGCCAGCAGCAAAGCTAGACCGCCGTTTGGGACCAAAAACATTCAGTACTTC
TRBV19	TRBJ2-2	many	.	CASRPSGVAGELFF	TGTGCCAGTAGGCCCTCAGGGGTAGCCGGGGAGCTGTTTTTT
TRBV6-5	TRBJ2-5	.	TRBD2	CASQLSGGTQETQYF	TGTGCCAGCCAGTTGAGCGGGGGGACCCAAGAGACCCAGTACTTC
TRBV12-3/TRBV12-4	TRBJ2-3	.	TRBD2	CASTSGVDTQYF	TGTGCCAGCACGAGCGGGGTGGATACGCAGTATTTT
TRBV9	TRBJ2-1	.	.	CASNRGGTLGGEQFF	TGTGCCAGCAATCGCGGGGGTACCTTAGGGGGTGAGCAGTTCTTC
TRBV7-2	TRBJ1-2	.	TRBD1	CASSLGTGGYTGGYTF	TGTGCCAGCAGCTTAGGGACAGGGGGTTATACGGGTGGCTACACCTTC
TRBV4-2	TRBJ1-2	.	TRBD1	CASSQPGQGSYGYTF	TGTGCCAGCAGCCAACCTGGACAGGGGAGCTATGGCTACACCTTC
TRBV19	TRBJ2-7	.	TRBD1	CASSAPRGQGSYEQYF	TGTGCCAGTAGTGCGCCACGGGGACAGGGATCCTACGAGCAGTACTTC
TRBV7-2	TRBJ1-5	.	.	CASSLGSWGNQPQHF	TGTGCCAGCAGCTTAGGTAGTTGGGGCAATCAGCCCCAGCATTTT
TRBV10-3	TRBJ2-5	.	TRBD1	CAISADRGRWETQYF	TGTGCCATCAGTGCAGACAGGGGGCGCTGGGAGACCCAGTACTTC
TRBV14	TRBJ2-3	.	.	CASSQLRYTDTQYF	TGTGCCAGCAGCCAACTACGATACACAGATACGCAGTATTTT
TRBV5-1	TRBJ2-7	.	.	CASSLRSGPYEQYF	TGCGCCAGCAGCTTGCGGTCAGGGCCCTACGAGCAGTACTTC
TRBV21-1	TRBJ2-2	once	.	CARVGRGCRELFF	TGTGCCAGAGTTGGCAGGGGCTGTAGGGAGCTGTTTTTT
TRBV2	TRBJ1-2	.	TRBD1	CASRRGQAGYGYTF	TGTGCCAGCAGGCGAGGACAGGCGGGGTATGGCTACACCTTC
TRBV7-3	TRBJ2-3	few	TRBD1	CASSLDRNTQYF	TGTGCCAGCAGCTTGGACAGGAATACGCAGTATTTT
TRBV28	TRBJ1-1	.	.	CASSPPYIGTEAFF	TGTGCCAGCAGTCCCCCATATATCGGGACTGAAGCTTTCTTT
TRBV2	TRBJ1-4	once	.	CASRTGRANEKLFF	TGTGCCAGCAGGACAGGACGGGCTAATGAAAAACTGTTTTTT
TRBV7-8	TRBJ2-1	.	.	CASSPEEADNEQFF	TGTGCCAGCTCCCCAGAGGAGGCAGACAATGAGCAGTTCTTC
TRBV11-1	TRBJ1-2	.	.	CASSFGTDGYTF	TGTGCCAGCAGCTTCGGTACCGATGGCTACACCTTC
TRBV7-6	TRBJ2-2	.	TRBD2	CASSLGAGGPGTGELFF	TGTGCCAGCAGCTTAGGAGCGGGGGGGCCCGGAACCGGGGAGCTGTTTTTT
TRBV7-9	TRBJ1-4	.	TRBD1	CASSVQTGGPNEKLFF	TGTGCCAGCAGCGTCCAGACAGGGGGCCCTAATGAAAAACTGTTTTTT
TRBV9	TRBJ2-5	once	TRBD1	CASSVVPTMGQGIETQYF	TGTGCCAGCAGCGTAGTACCAACGATGGGACAGGGGATAGAGACCCAGTACTTC
TRBV4-3	TRBJ1-2	.	.	CASSHDSALTTGGYTF	TGCGCCAGCAGCCACGATTCTGCACTTACAACCGGCGGCTACACCTTC
TRBV7-2	TRBJ2-2	.	.	CASSLDLTGGGELFF	TGTGCCAGCAGCTTAGATCTAACAGGCGGCGGGGAGCTGTTTTTT
TRBV7-2	TRBJ1-1	.	.	CASSLTGAFTEAFF	TGTGCCAGCAGCTTGACCGGGGCTTTCACTGAAGCTTTCTTT
TRBV7-6	TRBJ1-1	.	.	CASSRRDEAFF	TGTGCCAGCAGCCGGCGGGATGAAGCTTTCTTT
TRBV4-3	TRBJ1-3	.	.	CASSQVRSGNTIYF	TGCGCCAGCAGCCAAGTCCGCTCTGGAAACACCATATATTTT
TRBV4-3	TRBJ2-7	once	TRBD1	CASSEFLTGTGFGLIYEQYF	TGCGCCAGCAGCGAATTTCTTACCGGGACAGGGTTTGGCCTCATCTACGAGCAGTACTTC